This passage covers 19 T cell receptor beta chains from one sample sequenced in a study of neoadjuvant nivolumab and ipilimumab in lung cancer. Method: immunoSEQ multiplex PCR; TCRdb's copy keeps in-frame clones and lacks some. Counted here are 10,000 to 15,000 clones, under 70% occurring once; the ten biggest clones make up almost 25%. Sequencing was performed on peripheral blood, taken after neoadjuvant nivolumab, alone or with ipilimumab, at or shortly before surgery. Every receptor here comes from an adult with non-small cell lung cancer.

This rearrangement joins TRBV7-6 to TRBJ2-5; D ambiguous. Germline V gene sequence: CDR1 SGHVS, CDR2 FNYEAQ. The CDR3 loop spans 14 amino acids. The V end lost 0 bases, the J end lost 5 bases, and 10 bases lay between the germline ends. CDR3 sequence reads: CASSLAFGTETQYF. CDR3 DNA sequence: TGTGCCAGCAGCTTAGCTTTTGGTACGGAGACCCAGTACTTC.

V and J are TRBV18 and TRBJ1-1, with TRBD1 identical over 7 bases. Trimming at V came to 4 bases and at J to 5 bases, leaving 10 bases not matched to a gene. The CDR3 is made up of 15 amino acids. CDR1 is KGHSH, CDR2 LQKENI, per germline. The CDR3 spells CASSLRSDRETEAFF. The CDR3 DNA reads TGTGCCAGCTCACTCCGATCTGACAGGGAGACTGAAGCTTTCTTT.

The chain employs TRBV11-3 and TRBJ2-3; perhaps TRBD2 as D (5 bases). Germline CDR1 reads SGHNT; CDR2 reads YENEEA. CDR3 length equals 15 residues. V was pared by 0 bases and J by 1 base, with 8 bases between. In nucleotides, the CDR3 is TGTGCCAGCAGCTTAGATGGGCGGGGCACAGATACGCAGTATTTT. Its translation: CASSLDGRGTDTQYF.

The chain combines TRBV18 with TRBJ1-1, with TRBD1 matching over 8 bases. This CDR3 region has 15 residues. Germline lookup yields CDR1 KGHSH and CDR2 LQKENI. The trim removed 3 bases at V and 5 bases at J, leaving 8 bases unmatched. The CDR3 spells CASSPDGQGGTEAFF. For the CDR3, the DNA is TGTGCCAGCTCACCCGACGGACAGGGAGGAACTGAAGCTTTCTTT.

This chain links TRBV18 with TRBJ1-1; 9 bases agree with TRBD1. The J segment lost 4 bases and the V segment lost 6 bases, leaving 15 bases of the junction unmatched. The length of the CDR3 is 17 residues. The germline V gene has CDR1 KGHSH and CDR2 LQKENI. CDR3 in DNA: TGTGCCAGCTCGCCTAATACAGGGGGCGACTGGAGCACTGAAGCTTTCTTT. Protein: CASSPNTGGDWSTEAFF.

The V call is TRBV7-6, the J call TRBJ2-5; D call uncertain. The CDR3 covers 12 residues. Germline CDR1 is SGHVS and CDR2 is FNYEAQ. Trimming left V 4 bases short and J 0 bases short, with 3 bases between. CDR3 region: CASSYYQETQYF. The DNA of the CDR3 is TGTGCCAGCAGCTATTACCAAGAGACCCAGTACTTC.

This clone was recorded a few times. This chain uses TRBV6-5 with TRBJ2-2; the D is unclear. The length of the CDR3 is 16 residues. Germline CDR1 MNHEY, CDR2 SVGAGI. Trimming shortened V by 0 bases and J by 0 bases, and 8 bases separated the two germline ends. CDR3: CASSYSGGANTGELFF. The CDR3 coding sequence is TGTGCCAGCAGTTACTCGGGCGGAGCGAACACCGGGGAGCTGTTTTTT.

This clone was seen only a few times. V is TRBV11-3 and J is TRBJ1-1; D is ambiguous. V gave up 5 bases and J gave up 2 bases, with 9 bases separating them. Per the germline V gene, CDR1 is SGHNT and CDR2 is YENEEA. The length of the CDR3 is 13 residues. The CDR3, as DNA: TGTGCCAGCAGCAGGCGAGTTAACACTGAAGCTTTCTTT. The encoded protein is CASSRRVNTEAFF. The full variable domain, in which reference TRBV11-3 and TRBJ1-1 provide the parts outside the CDR3, is EAGVVQSPRYKIIEKKQPVAFWCNPISGHNTLYWYLQNLGQGPELLIRYENEEAVDDSQLPKDRFSAERLKGVDSTLKIQPAELGDSAVYLCASSRRVNTEAFFGQGTRLTVV.

V is TRBV5-6 and J is TRBJ2-4; perhaps TRBD2 as D (5 bases). This CDR3 is 13 amino acids long. Trimming removed 4 bases from V and 6 bases from J, with 11 bases in between. Germline CDR1 is SGHDT and CDR2 is YYEEEE. The CDR3 is CASSRDRGNIQYF. The CDR3 DNA follows: TGTGCCAGCAGCCGGGATCGCGGAAACATTCAGTACTTC.

This clone appeared a few times. CDR3: CASSGGRVRETQYF. CDR3 DNA sequence: TGCGCCAGCTCAGGCGGGAGGGTACGGGAGACCCAGTACTTC. The V and J genes are TRBV5-1 and TRBJ2-5; the match to TRBD2 covers 9 bases. Germline assignment: CDR1 SGHRS and CDR2 YFSETQ. The CDR3 length is 14 residues. The V segment lost 7 bases and the J segment 5 bases; nucleotides outside the gene matches: 9.

This clone was counted a few times. The chain carries TRBV11-2 and TRBJ1-1; no clear D gene. CDR1 SGHAT and CDR2 FQNNGV come from the germline V gene. This CDR3 is built from 13 residues. V was clipped by 2 bases and J by 5 bases, with 9 bases between them. The CDR3 loop reads CASSLQRETEAFF. The CDR3 nucleotides are TGTGCCAGCAGCTTACAAAGGGAGACTGAAGCTTTCTTT.

The chain links TRBV6-5 to TRBJ2-3; 9 nucleotides agree with TRBD2. CDR1 and CDR2 (germline): MNHEY, SVGAGI. V shed 6 bases, J shed 1 base, and the junction held 2 bases outside the gene matches. This CDR3 region has 14 residues. The CDR3 loop is CASSRLAGTDTQYF. In nucleotides, the CDR3 is TGTGCCAGCAGCCGACTAGCGGGCACAGATACGCAGTATTTT.

J is TRBJ2-5 and V is TRBV7-2; the match to TRBD2 covers 7 bases. V shed 0 bases, J shed 5 bases, and the junction held 3 bases outside the gene matches. CDR3 length equals 14 residues. Per germline, CDR1 SGHTA and CDR2 FQGNSA. The CDR3 sequence: CASSLARERETQYF. CDR3 DNA sequence: TGTGCCAGCAGCTTAGCGCGGGAGCGGGAGACCCAGTACTTC.

The gene calls are TRBV2 and TRBJ2-7; tentative D call: TRBD2 (6 bases). Germline V gene sequence: CDR1 SNHLY, CDR2 FYNNEI. Between the trimmed V and J ends, which lost 11 bases and 2 bases, there was a span of 13 bases. The CDR3 is 12 residues long. CDR3 sequence (DNA): TGTGCCGGCGGGACTGAGACCTACGAGCAGTACTTC. Amino acids: CAGGTETYEQYF.

The chain has TRBV5-8 and TRBJ1-2, with a weak D call TRBD1 (5 bases). The CDR3 is 13 residues long. Germline V gene lookup returns CDR1 SGHTS and CDR2 YDEGEE. Trimming removed 4 bases at V and 4 bases at J, with 11 bases between. Here the CDR3 DNA reads TGTGCCAGCAGCCTGTCGGGACCCTATGGCTACACCTTC. It translates to CASSLSGPYGYTF.

The rearrangement uses TRBV6-6 and TRBJ1-5; possible D gene TRBD1, 5 bases. Germline V CDR1 and CDR2: MNHNY, SVGAGI (reference sequence). Trimming shortened V by 5 bases and J by 10 bases, and 12 bases separated the two germline ends. CDR3 size: 12 residues. CDR3: CASSPAGDPQHF. Written as DNA, the CDR3 is TGTGCCAGCAGTCCAGCGGGGGATCCCCAGCATTTT.

This clone has only a few counts. The genes are TRBV19 and TRBJ1-2; the D gene is possibly TRBD1 (5 bases). CDR3 length: 13 amino acids. V gave up 5 bases and J gave up 4 bases, with 11 bases separating them. Germline V lookup: CDR1 LNHDA, CDR2 SQIVND (reference sequence). Here the CDR3 reads CASSVREAYGYTF. For the CDR3, the DNA is TGTGCCAGTAGTGTCAGGGAGGCCTATGGCTACACCTTC.

This clone was counted between two and nine times. CDR3 in amino acids: CASGEQVYADTQYF. CDR3 DNA: TGTGCCAGCGGGGAACAGGTTTATGCAGATACGCAGTATTTT. The chain combines TRBV5-8 with TRBJ2-3, with a tentative D call TRBD1 (5 bases). Trimming removed 7 bases from V and 4 bases from J, with 16 bases in between. Germline CDR1 reads SGHTS; CDR2 reads YDEGEE. The CDR3 spans 14 residues.

This CDR3 reads CATLIGVAGVKYEQYF. As DNA, the CDR3 is TGTGCCACCTTAATCGGAGTAGCGGGCGTTAAGTACGAGCAGTACTTC. The rearrangement uses TRBV6-6 and TRBJ2-7; 7 bases agree with TRBD2. The junction had 19 bases not matched to a gene; V was cut back by 10 bases and J by 4 bases. There are 16 residues in the CDR3. Germline V gives CDR1 MNHNY, CDR2 SVGAGI (reference sequence).